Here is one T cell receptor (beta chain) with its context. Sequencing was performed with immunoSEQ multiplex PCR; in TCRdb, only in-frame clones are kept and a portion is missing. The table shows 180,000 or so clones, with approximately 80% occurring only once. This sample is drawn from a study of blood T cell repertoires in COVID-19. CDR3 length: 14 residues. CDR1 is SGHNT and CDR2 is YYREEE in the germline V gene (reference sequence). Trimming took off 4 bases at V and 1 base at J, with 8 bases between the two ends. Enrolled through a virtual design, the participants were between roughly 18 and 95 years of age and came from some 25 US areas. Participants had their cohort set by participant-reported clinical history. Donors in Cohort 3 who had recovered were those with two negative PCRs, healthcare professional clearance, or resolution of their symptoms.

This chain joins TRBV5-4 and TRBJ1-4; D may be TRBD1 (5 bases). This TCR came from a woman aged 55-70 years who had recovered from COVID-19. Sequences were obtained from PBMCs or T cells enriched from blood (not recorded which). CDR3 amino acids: CASSSGGTNEKLFF. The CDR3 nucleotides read TGTGCCAGCAGCAGCGGGGGAACTAATGAAAAACTGTTTTTT.